The text below deals with one T cell receptor (beta chain). Its antigen is currently not known. There are no base qualities to consult, and no much larger clone falls within one base. In Seattle, one collaborating source enrolled patients while the infection was active and tracked those patients longitudinally over the course of disease. Whole blood was collected in K2EDTA tubes by collaborating institutions according to the institutions' own protocols. Collaborator samples were shipped for TCRbeta analysis as frozen whole blood, isolated PBMCs, or DNA extracted from either sample type. The data are from a study of blood T cell repertoires in COVID-19 (dated by TCRdb to about 2020). Notes on the research overall: Samples from collaborators originated in the United States, Italy and Spain and spanned both the acute and convalescent phases of COVID-19. Where available, HLA class I and class II types were obtained from metadata supplied by the sample provider rather than from assay-based typing. Nearly every sample came with metadata listing a de-identified subject ID, COVID-19 status, age in years and sex. Samples came from the ongoing ImmuneRACE study (first 160 participants) plus 1,254 subjects from 6 global collaborators. The material from the prospective study consisted of cDNA or gDNA derived from T cells, B-cell-depleted T cells, or PBMCs. The repertoires were released in a freely available public database meant as a resource for research on the immune response to SARS-CoV-2. Subjects who had been exposed to COVID-19, were actively infected with it, or had recovered from it provided the deeply sampled blood TCRbeta repertoires that made up the dataset.

General findings and caveats noted by the study authors: The amount of clinical and demographic metadata varied by source and participant and was provided uncurated.

TCRbeta CDR3 regions were amplified from genomic DNA using the immunoSEQ Assay, a bias-controlled multiplex PCR. The paper's data handling went like this. The number of nucleated cells in each sample was estimated by amplification of reference gene primers within the assay. Sequence reads were collapsed and filtered to measure the absolute abundance of every unique TCRbeta CDR3 rearrangement. For each sample, productive Simpson clonality was calculated by taking the square root of Simpson's diversity index across productive rearrangements. The table was pulled from immuneACCESS by TCRdb, which kept in-frame rearrangements only. Such tables lose some clones; where checked, under half of the loss comes from unresolved V genes, and the rest has no known cause. The V and J calls and clone size come from that table; D and trimming were worked out from the DNA. The sample table holds around 160,000 clones, of which over 85% were seen once. Approximately 2% of the sample comes from the top ten.

The sequenced material came from peripheral blood. This receptor was taken from a woman aged 60-75 years with COVID-19, enrolled during active disease.

Here the CDR3 is given as CAITHTSTDTQYF. DNA sequence: TGTGCCATCACTCACACAAGCACAGATACGCAGTATTTT. In this chain, TRBV10-3 is recombined with TRBJ2-3; the D gene assignment is ambiguous. According to the germline V gene, CDR1 reads ENHRY and CDR2 reads SYGVKD. Including cysteine and phenylalanine, the CDR3 has 13 amino acids. Just the 39-base CDR3 DNA is kept, in frame starting at base 1. V lost 7 bases and J lost 0 bases; the stretch between them is 8 bases long.